This is a list of T cell receptor beta chains from one sample in a study of post-analysis software for immune sequencing data. A single record per CDR3 protein comes from TCRdb applying MiXCR to the PCR reads. The data show around 150,000 distinct CDR3 sequences, under 40% seen once. The source was blood, collected after autologous hematopoietic stem cell transplantation. These receptors all stem from a girl under 18 with multiple sclerosis. Each CDR3 is given with its conserved first and last residue. The D gene is left open where the match is weak. The size entry is marked missing in some rows and otherwise reads once, few, many or a size class.

.	TRBV29-1	TRBJ2-3	.	TGCAGCGTTGTTTCGGGCCCAGATACGCAGTATTTT	CSVVSGPDTQYF
.	TRBV9	TRBJ2-5	.	TGTGCCAGCAGCGTGTTTACCGGGAGCATCGAGACCCAGTACTTC	CASSVFTGSIETQYF
few	TRBV6-1	TRBJ2-7	.	TGTGCCAGCAGTGAAAGGGTGGAGACAGCGACCTACGAGCAGTACTTC	CASSERVETATYEQYF
.	TRBV7-2	TRBJ2-7	.	TGTGCCAGCAGCTTAACCTCAGGGGACCCCTACGAGCAGTACTTC	CASSLTSGDPYEQYF
few	TRBV20-1	TRBJ2-5	.	TGCAGTGCTAGTGGCTGGGGACTGCCACAAGAGACCCAGTACTTC	CSASGWGLPQETQYF
.	TRBV7-2	TRBJ2-3	TRBD1	TGTGCCAGCAGCCCCCGGACAGGGGTTGTAGATACGCAGTATTTT	CASSPRTGVVDTQYF
few	TRBV20-1	TRBJ2-7	TRBD1	TGCAGTGCTAGAGCCCGGCGGGACAGGCTAGATTACGAGCAGTACTTC	CSARARRDRLDYEQYF
.	TRBV30	TRBJ2-7	TRBD1	TGTGCCTGGAATTCTTGGCCAGGGGGAAATGAGCAGTACTTC	CAWNSWPGGNEQYF
.	TRBV29-1	TRBJ2-3	TRBD2	TGCAGCTCTACGACTAGCGGGGCCACAGATACGCAGTATTTT	CSSTTSGATDTQYF
.	TRBV11-2	TRBJ2-5	.	TGTGCCAGCAAGAAGGAGACCCAGTACTTC	CASKKETQYF
few	TRBV7-9	TRBJ2-7	.	TGTGCCAGCAGCTTACTCTCCTGGGCAGGCCAACCCTACGAGCAGTACTTC	CASSLLSWAGQPYEQYF
many	TRBV12-3/TRBV12-4	TRBJ1-2	.	TGTGCCAGCAGCCCCACAGGTGATGGCTACACCTTC	CASSPTGDGYTF
.	TRBV13	TRBJ2-7	.	TGTGCCAGCAGCACCGGGACGGGAAGATACGAGCAGTACTTC	CASSTGTGRYEQYF
.	TRBV28	TRBJ2-5	.	TGTGCCAGCAGTCAGGGTCACAAGGGGGAGACCCAGTACTTC	CASSQGHKGETQYF
.	TRBV6-1	TRBJ2-3	TRBD2	TGTGCCAGCACAGTCACTAGCGGGAGTGTGGCTAGCACAGATACGCAGTATTTT	CASTVTSGSVASTDTQYF
once	TRBV4-2	TRBJ2-7	.	TGTGCCAGCAGCCAAGAAGAGGGTTCGGCCTACGAGCAGTACTTC	CASSQEEGSAYEQYF
.	TRBV12-3/TRBV12-4	TRBJ1-1	.	TGTGCCAGCAGTTTAGCGCCCTGGGAAGCTTTCTTT	CASSLAPWEAFF
.	TRBV20-1	TRBJ1-2	TRBD1	TGCAACACTCGGACAGGGGACTATGGCTACACCTTC	CNTRTGDYGYTF
.	TRBV5-1	TRBJ2-5	.	TGCGCCAGCAGCCCACAGAGACAAGAGACCCAGTACTTC	CASSPQRQETQYF
.	TRBV5-1	TRBJ2-2	.	TGCGCCAGCACCGAAAACACCGGGGAGCTGTTTTTT	CASTENTGELFF
.	TRBV4-2	TRBJ2-3	.	TGTGCCAGCACCTTAACGGGGGTCCCCGTCCCAGATACGCAGTATTTT	CASTLTGVPVPDTQYF
.	TRBV6-2/TRBV6-3	TRBJ2-3	TRBD2	TGTGCCAGCAGTTACGGACTAGCGGGGACAAGCACAGATACGCAGTATTTT	CASSYGLAGTSTDTQYF
many	TRBV5-1	TRBJ1-2	.	TGCGCCAGCAGCTTCCCGGGGACCGCTGAAGGCTACACCTTC	CASSFPGTAEGYTF
.	TRBV20-1	TRBJ2-3	TRBD2	TGCAGTGCTAGTAGCATGGGGGGGTCTTCAGATACGCAGTATTTT	CSASSMGGSSDTQYF
.	TRBV7-8	TRBJ2-1	TRBD2	TGTGCCAGCAGGACTCTCCTAGCGGGAGTCACAGATACGCAGTTCTTC	CASRTLLAGVTDTQFF
.	TRBV12-3/TRBV12-4	TRBJ2-3	.	TGTGCCAGCAGGCCTCTCAAGAGTGCTAGCACAGATGCGCAGTATTTT	CASRPLKSASTDAQYF
few	TRBV20-1	TRBJ2-3	.	TGCAGTGCTAGAGGCCCCGCGGATACGCAGTATTTT	CSARGPADTQYF
few	TRBV4-1	TRBJ2-1	TRBD2	TGCGCCAGCAGCCAAGTTGACCTGGGACTAGCGGGAATGAATGAGCAGTTCTTC	CASSQVDLGLAGMNEQFF
few	TRBV3-1	TRBJ2-1	.	TGTGCCAGCAGCCAAGTGTTACGGACAAGCTCCTACAATGAGCAGTTCTTC	CASSQVLRTSSYNEQFF
.	TRBV20-1	TRBJ2-1	TRBD1	TGCAGTGCTAACCGGGACAGGCAATACAATGAGCAGTTCTTC	CSANRDRQYNEQFF
.	TRBV9	TRBJ2-1	TRBD2	TGTGCCAGCAGCTTTAGACTAGCGGCCCACAATGAGCAGTTCTTC	CASSFRLAAHNEQFF
.	TRBV9	TRBJ2-3	.	TGTGCCAGCAGCCCCCAAGGCACTCTCGGATCTGATACGCAGTATTTT	CASSPQGTLGSDTQYF
few	TRBV6-2/TRBV6-3	TRBJ2-1	.	TGTGCCAGCAGTTCCAGGGGATACAATGAGCAGTTCTTC	CASSSRGYNEQFF
.	TRBV18	TRBJ1-2	.	TGTGCCAGCTCACCAGGAGCCCCTAACTATGGCTACACCTTC	CASSPGAPNYGYTF
many	TRBV27	TRBJ2-3	.	TGTGCCAGCAGTTTATGGACACCGCAAGAGCTCGCAGATACGCAGTATTTT	CASSLWTPQELADTQYF
medium-sized	TRBV20-1	TRBJ2-1	.	TGCAGTGCTAGAGATCGGGCTAGCCCTAATCCAAATGAGCAGTTCTTC	CSARDRASPNPNEQFF
.	TRBV5-6	TRBJ1-2	.	TGTGCCAGCAGCTTTCGAGGGGGCTATGGCTACACCTTC	CASSFRGGYGYTF
.	TRBV6-2/TRBV6-3	TRBJ2-3	.	TGTGCCAGCACCAATGCGATCAGGGATACGCAGTATTTT	CASTNAIRDTQYF
.	TRBV15	TRBJ2-5	.	TGTGCCACCAGCAGAGCGGGCGACTTCCTTGAGACCCAGTACTTC	CATSRAGDFLETQYF
.	TRBV27	TRBJ2-1	.	TGTGCCAGCAGTTTAACTCGGGACGGGGATGAGCAGTTCTTC	CASSLTRDGDEQFF
.	TRBV2	TRBJ2-7	TRBD1	TGTGCCAGCATTGACCCGGGACAGGGGTCACTAAGAGCCTACGAGCAGTACTTC	CASIDPGQGSLRAYEQYF
.	TRBV28	TRBJ1-1	.	TGTGCCAGCAGTGGCAACAGGGATACTGAAGCTTTCTTT	CASSGNRDTEAFF
once	TRBV2	TRBJ2-1	.	TGTGCCAGCTCACCAAACCCGGATGAGCAGTTCTTC	CASSPNPDEQFF
many	TRBV3-1	TRBJ2-5	TRBD2	TGTGCCAGCAGCCAGCCACCGGACGAACTAGCGGGAGACCAAGAGACCCAGTACTTC	CASSQPPDELAGDQETQYF